This TCR beta chain was captured by sequencing in a study of breast tumors, draining lymph nodes, adjacent tissues (dated by TCRdb to 2015 to 2016). About the investigation overall: The study compared TCR beta repertoires across tumor, adjacent nontumor tissue and axillary lymph nodes from breast cancer patients. The study aimed to assess the relationships and possible T-cell exchange between tumor, surrounding tissue and draining lymph node repertoires in human breast cancer.

The germline V gene yields KGHDR for CDR1 and SFDVKD for CDR2. The CDR3, from cysteine to phenylalanine, totals 11 residues. Only CDR3 DNA is held: 33 bases, read in frame from base 1. Overall study results and their limits: Tumors showed preferential V and J gene usage, and their T-cell repertoire diversity fell below that of lymph nodes yet above that of nontumor tissue. A scenario in which most tumor T cells derive from the lymph node and then expand within tumor tissue was judged to be consistent with the data. Rather than being directly demonstrated, the conclusion that tumor T cells originate in lymph nodes was presented as consistent with a hypothesis. In luminal-like breast cancer, tumor and nontumor tissue repertoires resembled each other significantly more than in basal-like breast cancer.

Worth noting for this clonotype: Its antigen has not been determined. Base qualities are not at hand, and no much larger clone is one base apart.

Lymph node samples were obtained from the axillary draining lymph nodes of breast cancer patients. Sequenced on an Illumina HiSeq 2000. TCR beta chain libraries were generated through multiplex PCR amplification. High-throughput sequencing was used to analyze the amplified TCR beta chain products. TCRdb ran its own pipeline on the public reads, namely fastp trimming at Q25 and MiXCR clone calling, and kept in-frame beta chains. Duplicate CDR3 protein sequences are folded into a single record with the most common DNA and genes. The sample includes about 200,000 distinct CDR3 sequences, with under 40% observed a single time. Approximately 3.3% of the sample lies in the top ten.

This receptor chain uses TRBV24-1 and TRBJ2-7, with the D gene tentatively TRBD1 or TRBD2, based on 5 matching bases in each. The sequencing sample was made of axillary lymph node tissue. The TCR was taken from a female donor with breast cancer. Some clones in this sample may be carry-over from other donors' samples. The DNA sequence is given as TGTGCGAGGGACGTCTCCTACGAGCAGTACTTC. Its translation reads: CARDVSYEQYF.